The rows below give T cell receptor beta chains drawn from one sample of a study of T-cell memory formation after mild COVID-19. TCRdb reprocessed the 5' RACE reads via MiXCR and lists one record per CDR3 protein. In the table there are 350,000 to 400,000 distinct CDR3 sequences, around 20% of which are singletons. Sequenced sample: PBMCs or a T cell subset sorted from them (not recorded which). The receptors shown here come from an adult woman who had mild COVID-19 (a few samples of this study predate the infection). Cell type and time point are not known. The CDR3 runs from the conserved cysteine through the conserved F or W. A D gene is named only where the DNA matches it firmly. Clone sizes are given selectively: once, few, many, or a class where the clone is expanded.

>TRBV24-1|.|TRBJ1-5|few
CATSGGTPGNQPQHF
TGTGCCACCAGCGGGGGGACTCCTGGGAATCAGCCCCAGCATTTT
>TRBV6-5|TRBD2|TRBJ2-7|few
CASSYSRLAALYEQYF
TGTGCCAGCAGTTACTCCCGACTAGCGGCACTATACGAGCAGTACTTC
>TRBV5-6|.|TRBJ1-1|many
CASSPGHRRDTEAFF
TGTGCCAGCAGCCCAGGCCACCGGAGGGACACTGAAGCTTTCTTT
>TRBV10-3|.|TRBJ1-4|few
CAAGTTNEKLFF
TGTGCCGCCGGCACCACGAATGAAAAACTGTTTTTT
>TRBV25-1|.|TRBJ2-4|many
CASTAKNIQYF
TGTGCCAGCACCGCCAAAAACATTCAGTACTTC
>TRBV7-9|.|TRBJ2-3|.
CASSPWAGAGHDTQYF
TGTGCCAGCAGCCCCTGGGCTGGGGCTGGCCACGATACGCAGTATTTT
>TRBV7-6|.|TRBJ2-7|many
CASSLSQVFEQYF
TGTGCCAGCAGCTTAAGTCAGGTATTCGAGCAGTACTTC
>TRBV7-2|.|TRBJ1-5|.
CASSLGDRSPPQHF
TGTGCCAGCAGCTTAGGAGACAGGAGTCCGCCCCAGCATTTT
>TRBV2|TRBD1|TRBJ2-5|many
CASGTGVPVTQYF
TGTGCCAGCGGAACAGGGGTGCCCGTGACCCAGTACTTC
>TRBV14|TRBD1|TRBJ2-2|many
CASSQIGTANTGELFF
TGTGCCAGCAGCCAAATCGGGACAGCGAACACCGGGGAGCTGTTTTTT
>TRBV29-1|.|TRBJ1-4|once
CSVLLTGRGEKLFF
TGCAGCGTTCTACTGACAGGTCGGGGAGAAAAACTGTTTTTT
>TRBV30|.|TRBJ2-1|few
CAWSVGDFGNEQFF
TGTGCCTGGAGTGTAGGGGATTTTGGCAATGAGCAGTTCTTC
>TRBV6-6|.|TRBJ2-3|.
CASSYDFAGTDTQYF
TGTGCCAGCAGTTACGACTTCGCAGGCACAGATACGCAGTATTTT
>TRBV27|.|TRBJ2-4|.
CASSSFAKNIQYF
TGTGCCAGCAGTTCGTTCGCCAAAAACATTCAGTACTTC
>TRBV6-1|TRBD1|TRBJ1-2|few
CASRDGTGMYGYTF
TGTGCCAGCAGAGACGGGACAGGGATGTATGGCTACACCTTC
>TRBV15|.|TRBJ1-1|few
CATSRDSRGSEAFF
TGTGCCACCAGCAGAGATTCGCGAGGCTCTGAAGCTTTCTTT
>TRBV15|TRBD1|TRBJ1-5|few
CATSRRDRKANQPQHF
TGTGCCACCAGCAGGAGGGACAGAAAGGCGAATCAGCCCCAGCATTTT
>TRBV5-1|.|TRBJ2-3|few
CASSLSTGVTDTQYF
TGCGCCAGCAGCTTGTCTACGGGGGTCACAGATACGCAGTATTTT
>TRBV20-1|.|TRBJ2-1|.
CSTILQGYNEQFF
TGCAGTACCATCTTACAGGGATACAATGAGCAGTTCTTC
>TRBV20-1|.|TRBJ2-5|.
CSGRYRSQETQYF
TGCAGTGGCCGATACAGATCCCAAGAGACCCAGTACTTC
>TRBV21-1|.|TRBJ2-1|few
CASSPQEQFF
TGTGCCAGCAGCCCCCAGGAGCAGTTCTTC
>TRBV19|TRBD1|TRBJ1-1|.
CASSQQGATTEAFF
TGTGCCAGTAGCCAACAGGGGGCAACCACTGAAGCTTTCTTT
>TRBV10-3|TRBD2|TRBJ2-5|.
CAISGGLEETQYF
TGTGCCATCAGTGGGGGACTAGAAGAGACCCAGTACTTC
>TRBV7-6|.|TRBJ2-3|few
CASSLALGGRVQYF
TGTGCCAGCAGCCTAGCCCTGGGGGGGCGGGTGCAGTATTTT
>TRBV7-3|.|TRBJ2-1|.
CASSLTGQKQFF
TGTGCCAGCAGCTTAACTGGGCAAAAGCAGTTCTTC
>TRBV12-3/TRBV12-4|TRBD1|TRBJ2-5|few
CASSNWTGGKETQYF
TGTGCCAGCAGTAACTGGACAGGGGGAAAAGAGACCCAGTACTTC
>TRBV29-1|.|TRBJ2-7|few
CSVGTRFYEQYF
TGCAGCGTAGGGACAAGATTCTACGAGCAGTACTTC
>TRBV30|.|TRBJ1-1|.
CAWSRIGGTEAFF
TGTGCCTGGAGTCGAATAGGAGGCACTGAAGCTTTCTTT
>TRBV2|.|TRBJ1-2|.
CASSWTAGTF
TGTGCCAGCAGCTGGACAGCTGGAACCTTC
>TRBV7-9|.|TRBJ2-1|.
CASSLQGSSYNEQFF
TGTGCCAGCAGCTTACAGGGGTCCTCCTACAATGAGCAGTTCTTC
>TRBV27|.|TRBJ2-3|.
CASSLSPLASTDTQYF
TGTGCCAGCAGTTTATCCCCCCTAGCCTCCACAGATACGCAGTATTTT
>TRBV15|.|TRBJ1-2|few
CATSREETGQYGYTF
TGTGCCACCAGCAGAGAAGAAACAGGGCAATATGGCTACACCTTC
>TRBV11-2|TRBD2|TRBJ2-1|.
CASSLGRLAGGPAAEQFF
TGTGCCAGCAGCTTAGGCCGACTAGCGGGGGGCCCTGCAGCTGAGCAGTTCTTC
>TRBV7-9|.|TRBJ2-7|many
CASSPLSYEQYF
TGTGCCAGCAGCCCACTCTCCTACGAGCAGTACTTC
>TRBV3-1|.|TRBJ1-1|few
CASSQNLEGMGAFF
TGTGCCAGCAGCCAAAATTTAGAGGGTATGGGAGCTTTCTTT
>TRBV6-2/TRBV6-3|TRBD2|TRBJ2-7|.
CASSPLGLAGGLYEQYF
TGTGCCAGCAGCCCCCTCGGACTAGCGGGAGGGCTATACGAGCAGTACTTC
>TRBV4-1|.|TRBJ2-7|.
CASSQREEVEQYF
TGCGCCAGCAGCCAAAGGGAGGAGGTCGAGCAGTACTTC
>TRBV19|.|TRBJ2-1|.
CASSITGINEQFF
TGTGCCAGTAGTATAACCGGGATCAATGAGCAGTTCTTC
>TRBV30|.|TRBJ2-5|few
CAWSEDSQETQYF
TGTGCCTGGAGCGAGGACAGTCAAGAGACCCAGTACTTC
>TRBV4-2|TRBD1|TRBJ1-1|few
CASSQDYGTGHTEAFF
TGTGCCAGCAGCCAAGATTACGGGACAGGGCACACTGAAGCTTTCTTT
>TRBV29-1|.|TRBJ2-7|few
CSVIIGYEQYF
TGCAGCGTTATCATTGGTTACGAGCAGTACTTC
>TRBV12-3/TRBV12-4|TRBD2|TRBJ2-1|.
CASSPGLVGEQFF
TGTGCCAGCAGTCCGGGACTAGTAGGTGAGCAGTTCTTC
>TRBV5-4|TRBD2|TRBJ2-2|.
CASSFGGLAGAGELFF
TGTGCCAGCAGCTTTGGTGGACTAGCGGGAGCCGGGGAGCTGTTTTTT
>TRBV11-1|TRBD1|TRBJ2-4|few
CASSETGSKNIQYF
TGTGCCAGCAGCGAGACAGGGTCCAAAAACATTCAGTACTTC
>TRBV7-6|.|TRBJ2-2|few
CPSSFEAGPEGTGELFF
TGTCCCAGCAGCTTCGAAGCGGGTCCCGAAGGGACCGGGGAGCTGTTTTTT
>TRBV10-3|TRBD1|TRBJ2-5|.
CAISAVTGLETQYF
TGTGCCATCAGTGCGGTGACAGGGCTAGAGACCCAGTACTTC
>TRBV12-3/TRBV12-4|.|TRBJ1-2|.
CASSYRANYGYTF
TGTGCCAGCAGTTACCGGGCGAACTATGGCTACACCTTC
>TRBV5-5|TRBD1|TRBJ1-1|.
CASSLQGALLEAFF
TGTGCCAGCAGCCTACAGGGGGCTCTTCTTGAAGCTTTCTTT
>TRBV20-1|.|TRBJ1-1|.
CSATGRSNTEAFF
TGCAGTGCTACAGGACGTTCGAACACTGAAGCTTTCTTT
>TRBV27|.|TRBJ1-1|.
CASSRGGGRNTEAFF
TGTGCCAGCAGCAGGGGAGGGGGTAGGAACACTGAAGCTTTCTTT
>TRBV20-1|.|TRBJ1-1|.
CSARGAQLWAFF
TGCAGTGCTAGAGGGGCCCAATTGTGGGCTTTCTTT
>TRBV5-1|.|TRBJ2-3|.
CTSTSVRSASTDTQYF
TGCACCAGCACCTCAGTACGTAGCGCCAGCACAGATACGCAGTATTTT
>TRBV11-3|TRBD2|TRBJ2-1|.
CASSLVLLLAGVNEQFF
TGTGCCAGCAGCTTAGTCCTACTACTAGCGGGAGTCAATGAGCAGTTCTTC